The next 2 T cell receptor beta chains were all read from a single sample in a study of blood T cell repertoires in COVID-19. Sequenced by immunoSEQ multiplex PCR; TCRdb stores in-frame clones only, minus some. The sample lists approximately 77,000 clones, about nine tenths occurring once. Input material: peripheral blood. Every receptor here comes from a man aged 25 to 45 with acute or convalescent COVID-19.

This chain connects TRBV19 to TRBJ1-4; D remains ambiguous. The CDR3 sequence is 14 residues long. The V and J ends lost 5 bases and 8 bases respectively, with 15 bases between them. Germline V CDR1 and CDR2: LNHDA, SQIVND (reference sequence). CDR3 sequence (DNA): TGTGCCAGTAGTGTTAGAGGGTCGTACGAAAAACTGTTTTTT. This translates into CASSVRGSYEKLFF.

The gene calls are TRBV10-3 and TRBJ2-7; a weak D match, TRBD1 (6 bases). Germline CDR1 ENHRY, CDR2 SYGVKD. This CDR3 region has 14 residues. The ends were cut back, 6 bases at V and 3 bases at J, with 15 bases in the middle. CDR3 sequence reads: CAIRDDRTGYEQYF. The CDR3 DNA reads TGTGCCATCAGAGACGACAGGACCGGCTACGAGCAGTACTTC.